The rows below give T cell receptor beta chains drawn from one sample of a study of blood T cell repertoires in COVID-19. This table comes from immunoSEQ multiplex PCR, and its TCRdb copy is limited to in-frame clones, with some not included. The sample includes about 29,000 clones, roughly 80% seen only once; the top ten take 7.5% to 8%. Sequenced sample: peripheral blood. Receptors originate from a woman in her seventies with active or convalescent COVID-19. Both conserved end residues are part of each CDR3. A D gene is named only where the DNA matches it firmly. Clone size is not always given. Where it is, it says once, few, many or a class for expanded clones.

v_gene	j_gene	abundance	d_gene	CDR3aa	CDR3nt
TRBV28	TRBJ2-1	-	-	CASSLRRVEQFF	TGTGCCAGCAGTTTAAGGCGGGTTGAGCAGTTCTTC
TRBV5-1	TRBJ1-1	-	-	CASSLEWGGNTEAFF	TGCGCCAGCAGCTTGGAATGGGGCGGTAACACTGAAGCTTTCTTT
TRBV6-5	TRBJ1-2	-	TRBD1	CASSTRQGSVDGYTF	TGTGCCAGCAGTACCCGACAGGGGAGTGTCGACGGCTACACCTTC
TRBV5-1	TRBJ1-1	-	-	CASSLDAGNTEAFF	TGCGCCAGCAGCTTGGATGCGGGTAACACTGAAGCTTTCTTT
TRBV4-3	TRBJ2-7	few	-	CASSQGTASYEQYF	TGCGCCAGCAGCCAAGGGACAGCGTCCTACGAGCAGTACTTC
TRBV20-1	TRBJ2-7	medium-sized	TRBD1	CSANRGDEQYF	TGCAGTGCTAACAGGGGTGACGAGCAGTACTTC
TRBV6-2/TRBV6-3	TRBJ2-1	-	TRBD1	CASSRGQITYNEQFF	TGTGCCAGCAGCCGGGGACAGATCACCTACAATGAGCAGTTCTTC
TRBV4-3	TRBJ2-3	-	TRBD2	CASSQLAGGADTQYF	TGCGCCAGCAGCCAACTAGCGGGGGGCGCAGATACGCAGTATTTT
TRBV5-1	TRBJ2-1	-	-	CASSRDLVNGEQFF	TGCGCCAGCAGTCGGGACTTAGTCAACGGTGAGCAGTTCTTC
TRBV19	TRBJ2-7	-	TRBD2	CASSIGGTSGVYEQYF	TGTGCCAGTAGTATCGGGGGGACTAGCGGGGTCTACGAGCAGTACTTC
TRBV5-6	TRBJ2-1	-	-	CASSRGYNEQFF	TGTGCCAGCAGCCGGGGATACAATGAGCAGTTCTTC
TRBV2	TRBJ1-6	once	TRBD1	CASSGDSARSPLHF	TGTGCCAGCAGTGGGGACAGCGCTAGATCACCCCTCCACTTT
TRBV28	TRBJ2-5	-	-	CASSFLLEETQYF	TGTGCCAGCAGTTTTCTTTTAGAAGAGACCCAGTACTTC
TRBV27	TRBJ2-1	-	-	CASSLLGGSYNEQFF	TGTGCCAGCAGTTTATTAGGCGGCTCCTACAATGAGCAGTTCTTC
TRBV2	TRBJ1-5	-	-	CASRNQGQTQHF	TGTGCCAGCCGAAATCAGGGGCAAACCCAGCATTTT
TRBV14	TRBJ1-1	-	TRBD1	CASSPTDRADTEAFF	TGTGCCAGCAGCCCAACAGACAGGGCGGACACTGAAGCTTTCTTT
TRBV5-1	TRBJ1-2	-	TRBD1	CASSQQTGNYGYTF	TGCGCCAGCAGCCAACAGACAGGGAACTATGGCTACACCTTC
TRBV5-4	TRBJ1-1	-	-	CASSLGQHDTEAFF	TGTGCCAGCAGCTTGGGACAGCACGACACTGAAGCTTTCTTT
TRBV27	TRBJ1-2	few	TRBD1	CASSSWTGINYGYTF	TGTGCCAGCAGTTCTTGGACAGGGATTAACTATGGCTACACCTTC
TRBV13	TRBJ1-6	few	-	CASSKTRDSPLHF	TGTGCCAGCAGCAAAACACGTGATTCACCCCTCCACTTT
TRBV28	TRBJ2-3	-	-	CASSLFQTDTQYF	TGTGCCAGCAGTTTATTCCAGACAGATACGCAGTATTTT
TRBV27	TRBJ2-5	-	TRBD1	CASSLSGTGRETQYF	TGTGCCAGCAGTTTATCCGGGACAGGGCGAGAGACCCAGTACTTC
TRBV7-3	TRBJ2-1	-	TRBD2	CASSAQGLAGGNEQFF	TGTGCCAGCAGCGCACAGGGACTAGCGGGGGGCAATGAGCAGTTCTTC
TRBV7-8	TRBJ2-7	-	TRBD2	CASSLVGTSLNEQYF	TGTGCCAGCAGCTTAGTGGGGACTAGCTTGAACGAGCAGTACTTC
TRBV3-1/TRBV3-2	TRBJ1-1	-	-	CASSRQLMNTEAFF	TGTGCCAGCTCCCGACAGCTTATGAACACTGAAGCTTTCTTT
TRBV15	TRBJ1-1	-	-	CATSRDAGVNTEAFF	TGTGCCACCAGCAGAGATGCAGGGGTGAACACTGAAGCTTTCTTT
TRBV5-1	TRBJ1-6	few	-	CASSPGLGGGVGSYNSPLHF	TGCGCCAGCAGCCCTGGTCTTGGAGGGGGGGTTGGCTCCTATAATTCACCCCTCCACTTT
TRBV3-1/TRBV3-2	TRBJ1-3	-	-	CASSQEEQALNTIYF	TGTGCCAGCAGCCAAGAAGAACAGGCTCTCAACACCATATATTTT
TRBV10-3	TRBJ2-7	few	TRBD2	CAISETGGEQYF	TGTGCCATCAGCGAAACGGGGGGAGAGCAGTACTTC
TRBV6-1	TRBJ1-5	-	-	CASSGSGGRGAVQPQHF	TGTGCCAGCAGTGGGTCGGGCGGCAGGGGAGCAGTTCAGCCCCAGCATTTT
TRBV5-6	TRBJ2-7	-	TRBD1	CASSPEGQGDDYEQYF	TGTGCCAGCAGCCCAGAGGGACAGGGGGATGACTACGAGCAGTACTTC
TRBV15	TRBJ2-7	-	-	CATSRDRSEQYF	TGTGCCACCAGCAGAGATCGCAGCGAGCAGTACTTC
TRBV5-1	TRBJ1-2	-	TRBD1	CASSRGTEPYGYTF	TGCGCCAGCAGCCGAGGGACAGAGCCTTATGGCTACACCTTC
TRBV7-2	TRBJ1-6	few	-	CASSLGRNNSPLHF	TGTGCCAGCAGCTTAGGCAGGAATAATTCACCCCTCCACTTT